A selection of T cell receptor beta chains follows, all from one sample in a study of Graves' ophthalmopathy and Graves' hyperthyroidism. TCRdb called the multiplex PCR reads again in MiXCR, with one record for every CDR3 protein. This sample has about 500,000 distinct CDR3 sequences, with under 45% found just once. Source material: peripheral blood or thyroid tissue (not recorded which). Receptors originate from an adult man with Graves' hyperthyroidism. CDR3s include the opening cysteine and the closing phenylalanine or tryptophan.

TRBV29-1	TRBJ1-2	CSLGGGVYGYTF
TRBV20-1	.	CSASGTSSYNEQFF
TRBV29-1	TRBJ2-5	CSVLRSAETQYF
TRBV20-1	TRBJ1-5	CSSGGTGNQPQHF
TRBV10-3	TRBJ2-1	CAISESWTTGQFF
TRBV12-3/TRBV12-4	TRBJ2-3	CASSRWTQTDTQYF
TRBV24-1	TRBJ1-6	CATSRDGGSPLHF
TRBV15	TRBJ1-2	CATSSPGQGLGYTF
TRBV10-3	TRBJ1-1	CAISADRGQNTEAFF
TRBV13	TRBJ2-7	CASSLGRDTGAYEQYF
TRBV7-9	TRBJ2-7	CASSQDEAGGQGGYEQYF
TRBV7-9	TRBJ2-7	CASSPLAGSYEQYF
TRBV29-1	TRBJ1-2	CSVDPTGDVAGGAGYGYTF
TRBV12-5	TRBJ1-5	CASGLVVGTDSNQPQHF
TRBV20-1	TRBJ1-1	CSAGPGTDEAFF
TRBV9	TRBJ1-2	CASSVTGVYGYTF
TRBV19	TRBJ1-5	CASSSGTGAGQPQHF
TRBV10-3	TRBJ1-2	CAISDRDRGGYGYTF
TRBV27	TRBJ2-5	CASSPGWGRETQYF
TRBV6-6	TRBJ1-3	CASSRQQSSGNTIYF
TRBV7-9	TRBJ2-2	CASSQDLAGANTGELFF
TRBV7-8	TRBJ2-2	CASSLTLSGELFF
TRBV5-4	TRBJ1-1	CASSLGVFGAEAFF
TRBV20-1	TRBJ1-5	CSATIGTGTNQPQHF
TRBV5-1	TRBJ2-2	CASSFVQGNTGELFF
TRBV2	TRBJ1-6	CASSEVGLGSPLHF
TRBV27	TRBJ2-7	CASSLNRAYEQYF
TRBV7-9	TRBJ2-7	CASSRLAGGTGSYEQYF
TRBV25-1	.	CASSAVGRNPGEETQYF
TRBV25-1	TRBJ2-7	CAKTSGSTYEQYF
TRBV27	TRBJ2-7	CASRAGLAYEQYF
TRBV2	TRBJ1-2	CAIPGGSYGYTF
TRBV6-1	TRBJ1-2	CAGSDISERLNTF
TRBV12-3/TRBV12-4	TRBJ2-2	CASSPDRGHTGELFF
TRBV7-8	TRBJ1-4	CASSSLGVPGTEKLFF
TRBV24-1	TRBJ2-7	CATSARGYEQYF
TRBV7-8	TRBJ1-2	CAIAGLLTNYGYTF
TRBV9	TRBJ1-1	CASSGGDRERGTEAFF
TRBV20-1	TRBJ2-2	CSANTGTSVTGELFF
TRBV7-8	TRBJ2-5	CASSLNRDRGRSGGETQYF
TRBV20-1	TRBJ2-7	CSAGSGRGPYVQYF